The table lists the clone carrying this T cell receptor beta chain with a count of one. Its antigen is unidentified. The study ran its PCR with 60 Vbeta and 13 Jbeta primers. The data were produced by immunoSEQ multiplex PCR, yet TCRdb's version contains in-frame clones alone and is incomplete. The sample shows 150,000 or so clones, about 80% of them seen only once. This sample is drawn from a study of cytomegalovirus exposure and HLA in healthy donors. Study outcomes and limitations: According to an earlier analysis, most TCR beta V segments yielded productive rearrangements about 90% or about 30% of the time. The authors enumerated around 150 TCR beta chains as linked to cytomegalovirus. Clonal expansion, a later analysis showed, was greater in HLA-associated TCR beta chains than in equally common others. As was reported, the HLA-A and HLA-B alleles of most subjects were accurately predicted from TCR beta sequences.

Sequences were obtained from PBMCs. The TCR sequence derives from a man aged 25-40 years in good health and CMV-seronegative.

The DNA for the CDR3 is TGTGCCAGCAGTTTGTATTTGAACACTGAAGCTTTCTTT. This translates into CASSLYLNTEAFF. The chain carries TRBV27 and TRBJ1-1; D is unresolved. The CDR3 runs 13 residues. The ends were cut back, 3 bases at V and 0 bases at J, with 5 bases in the middle. Per the germline V gene, CDR1 is MNHEY and CDR2 is SMNVEV (reference sequence).